The 17 T cell receptor beta chains below all came from one sample that was sequenced in a study of blood T cell repertoires in COVID-19. Profiling relied on immunoSEQ multiplex PCR, and the TCRdb table lists in-frame clones only, not all of them. Of 180,000 or so clones listed, over 70% are singletons. The material sequenced was PBMCs or T cells enriched from blood (not recorded which). The receptors shown here come from a man in his forties or fifties who had recovered from COVID-19.

The chain joins TRBV18 to TRBJ1-3, with a tentative D call TRBD1 (6 bases). The length of the CDR3 is 13 residues. Between the trimmed V and J ends, which lost 6 bases and 5 bases, there was a span of 11 bases. The V gene's germline CDR1 is KGHSH and CDR2 LQKENI. This CDR3 reads CASSQQGRNTIYF. DNA of the CDR3: TGTGCCAGCTCTCAACAGGGTAGAAACACCATATATTTT.

The chain couples TRBV7-8 to TRBJ1-5; the D is unclear. From germline, CDR1 is SGHVS and CDR2 FQNEAQ. V was cut by 1 base and J by 2 bases, with 9 bases left in between. The CDR3 sequence is 15 residues long. The CDR3 DNA is TGTGCCAGCAGCTTAGACGAGAGGCGCAATCAGCCCCAGCATTTT. As protein: CASSLDERRNQPQHF.

The chain combines TRBV6-5 with TRBJ1-2; TRBD1 matches at 8 bases. The germline V gene has CDR1 MNHEY and CDR2 SVGAGI. The V gene end was trimmed by 2 bases and the J gene end by 4 bases; junction bases not matched to a gene: 9. The CDR3 runs to 16 residues. This chain's CDR3 is CASSYPPQGQAYGYTF. The CDR3 DNA reads TGTGCCAGCAGTTACCCCCCCCAGGGACAGGCCTATGGCTACACCTTC.

This rearrangement joins TRBV11-2 to TRBJ1-5, with 8 positions matching TRBD1. J was trimmed by 2 bases and V by 5 bases; bases with no gene match: 5. This CDR3 comprises 15 residues. Germline CDR1 SGHAT, CDR2 FQNNGV. This CDR3 reads CASSPEGQGNQPQHF. CDR3 DNA sequence: TGTGCCAGCAGCCCAGAGGGACAGGGCAATCAGCCCCAGCATTTT.

The chain uses TRBV4-1 and TRBJ2-3; 9 bases match TRBD2. Trimming removed 4 bases from V and 1 base from J; junction bases left unmatched: 3. CDR1 is MGHRA, CDR2 YSYEKL, per germline. This CDR3 spans 15 amino acids. CDR3 residues: CASSLLAGGTDTQYF. CDR3 nucleotide sequence: TGCGCCAGCAGCCTCTTAGCGGGGGGCACAGATACGCAGTATTTT.

The rearrangement links TRBV14 to TRBJ1-2; TRBD1 might be the D (5 bases). CDR1 is SGHDN and CDR2 is FVKESK in the germline V gene. V was trimmed by 1 base and J by 7 bases, leaving 22 bases between them. The CDR3 sequence is 17 residues long. The CDR3 sequence is CASSQVRGGGRLSGYTF. CDR3 nucleotides: TGTGCCAGCAGCCAAGTTCGCGGGGGGGGACGGTTAAGTGGCTACACCTTC. The variable domain in full, with the rest retrieved from reference TRBV14 and TRBJ1-2, is EAGVTQFPSHSVIEKGQTVTLRCDPISGHDNLYWYRRVMGKEIKFLLHFVKESKQDESGMPNNRFLAERTGGTYSTLKVQPAELEDSGVYFCASSQVRGGGRLSGYTFGSGTRLTVV.

This clone occurred once. The chain is built from TRBV29-1 and TRBJ1-5; D is possibly TRBD1 (5 bases). V lost 4 bases, J lost 7 bases, and 14 bases lay in between. CDR1 is SQVTM and CDR2 is ANQGSEA in the germline V gene. This CDR3 contains 13 residues. The CDR3: CSVAEGPGQPQHF. The DNA of the CDR3 is TGCAGCGTTGCAGAGGGGCCCGGACAGCCCCAGCATTTT. The full variable domain, completed using reference TRBV29-1 and TRBJ1-5, is SAVISQKPSRDICQRGTSLTIQCQVDSQVTMMFWYRQQPGQSLTLIATANQGSEATYESGFVIDKFPISRPNLTFSTLTVSNMSPEDSSIYLCSVAEGPGQPQHFGDGTRLSIL.

J is TRBJ2-1 and V is TRBV28; 9 nucleotides agree with TRBD1. Germline CDR1 reads MDHEN; CDR2 reads SYDVKM. V lost 5 bases, J lost 13 bases, and 21 bases stayed unmatched. The CDR3 length is 17 residues. The CDR3 DNA reads as TGTGCCAGCAGTACGTTCCCGGGACAGGGTCGGGCAGATGCTCAGTTCTTC. This sequence encodes CASSTFPGQGRADAQFF.

This clone appeared once. This sample also contains other DNA sequences that code for the same CDR3. J is TRBJ2-5 and V is TRBV5-1, with 9 positions matching TRBD2. V dropped 5 bases and J dropped 5; count of bases not matched to a gene: 1. CDR1 and CDR2 (germline): SGHRS, YFSETQ. The CDR3 loop spans 12 amino acids. CDR3 amino acids: CASRLAGETQYF. The CDR3 nucleotides are TGCGCCAGCAGACTAGCGGGCGAGACCCAGTACTTC. Combining the CDR3 with reference TRBV5-1 and TRBJ2-5 gives the whole variable domain KAGVTQTPRYLIKTRGQQVTLSCSPISGHRSVSWYQQTPGQGLQFLFEYFSETQRNKGNFPGRFSGRQFSNSRSEMNVSTLELGDSALYLCASRLAGETQYFGPGTRLLVL.

The V gene is TRBV7-9, the J gene TRBJ2-5; TRBD2 is a possible D gene (6 bases). CDR3 length equals 11 residues. CDR1 and CDR2 from the germline V gene are SEHNR and FQNEAQ (reference sequence). The CDR3 DNA follows: TGTGCTTGGGCTAGCGCGGAGACCCAGTACTTC. It codes for CAWASAETQYF.

The chain links TRBV5-1 to TRBJ1-2; the D is unclear. Trimming removed 4 bases from V and 6 bases from J, with 19 bases in between. CDR3 size: 15 residues. CDR1 SGHRS and CDR2 YFSETQ come from the germline V gene. The CDR3 nucleotides are TGCGCCAGCAGCGGAGAAGGCGTGGTCCTGGATGGCTACACCTTC. It is translated as CASSGEGVVLDGYTF.

The J gene is TRBJ1-4, the V gene TRBV28; D is possibly TRBD1 (5 bases). Germline-derived CDR1 and CDR2 are MDHEN and SYDVKM. V lost 5 bases and J lost 3, with 13 bases in between. CDR3 length: 15 amino acids. The CDR3 DNA follows: TGTGCCAGCAGTATTAATGGGGCTTCTAATGAAAAACTGTTTTTT. Translated: CASSINGASNEKLFF.

In DNA form, the CDR3 reads TGTGCCAGTAGTACAGGGGGACACTTCGCGAACACCGGGGAGCTGTTTTTT. Translated: CASSTGGHFANTGELFF. The genes are TRBV19 and TRBJ2-2; 7 nucleotides align to TRBD1. Germline CDR1 reads LNHDA; CDR2 reads SQIVND (reference sequence). This CDR3 is built from 17 residues. V gave up 4 bases and J gave up 0 bases; unmatched junction bases: 8.

The chain carries TRBV6-5 and TRBJ2-7; possible D gene TRBD2, 5 bases. The V gene's germline CDR1 is MNHEY and CDR2 SVGAGI. The CDR3 is 14 amino acids. Between the trimmed V and J ends, which lost 6 bases and 4 bases, there was a span of 16 bases. CDR3 DNA: TGTGCCAGCAGATTGGCGGGTGCCCCTTACGAGCAGTACTTC. Translating gives CASRLAGAPYEQYF.

The chain is built from TRBV28 and TRBJ1-1; 7 positions agree with TRBD1. V gave up 9 bases and J gave up 0 bases; unmatched junction bases: 7. The CDR3 loop spans 14 amino acids. Germline V gene data show CDR1 as MDHEN and CDR2 as SYDVKM. CDR3 region: CASQGVPLNTEAFF. The CDR3 nucleotides are TGTGCCAGTCAGGGGGTCCCCCTGAACACTGAAGCTTTCTTT.

V gene TRBV7-8 combines with J gene TRBJ1-2; 10 nucleotides align to TRBD1. J was trimmed by 5 bases and V by 2 bases; bases with no gene match: 5. CDR3 size: 15 residues. The germline CDR1 and CDR2 sequences are SGHVS and FQNEAQ. The CDR3 loop reads CASSLRTGGSYGYTF. The CDR3 DNA follows: TGTGCCAGCAGCTTAAGGACAGGGGGTAGTTATGGCTACACCTTC.

This clone is a singleton in its sample. This chain joins TRBV7-9 and TRBJ2-1; 14 bases match TRBD2. The CDR3 is 18 amino acids. V shed 5 bases, J shed 5 bases, and the junction held 11 bases outside the gene matches. Germline values: CDR1 SEHNR, CDR2 FQNEAQ (reference sequence). As DNA, the CDR3 is TGTGCCAGCAGCACCCGGACTAGCGGGGGGCCCTCTCACAATGAGCAGTTCTTC. Translation gives CASSTRTSGGPSHNEQFF.